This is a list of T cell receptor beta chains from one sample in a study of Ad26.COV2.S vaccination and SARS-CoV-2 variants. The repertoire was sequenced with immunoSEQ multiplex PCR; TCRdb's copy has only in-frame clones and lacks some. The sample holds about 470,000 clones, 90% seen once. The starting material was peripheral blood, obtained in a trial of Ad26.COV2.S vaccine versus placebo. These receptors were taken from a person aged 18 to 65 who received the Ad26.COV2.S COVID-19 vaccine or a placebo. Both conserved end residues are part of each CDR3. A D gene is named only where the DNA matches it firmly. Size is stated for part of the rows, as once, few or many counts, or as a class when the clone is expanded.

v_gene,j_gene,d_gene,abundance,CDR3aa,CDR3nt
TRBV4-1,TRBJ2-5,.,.,CASSQDPGEGETQYF,TGCGCCAGCAGCCAAGATCCAGGGGAGGGAGAGACCCAGTACTTC
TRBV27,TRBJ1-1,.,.,CASSFTAGTEAFF,TGTGCCAGCAGTTTTACCGCGGGCACTGAAGCTTTCTTT
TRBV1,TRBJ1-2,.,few,CTSSQDRSYGYTF,TGCACCAGCAGCCAAGACAGGTCCTATGGCTACACCTTC
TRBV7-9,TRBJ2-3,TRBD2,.,CASSMGLAEGTDTQYF,TGTGCCAGCAGCATGGGACTAGCGGAAGGCACAGATACGCAGTATTTT
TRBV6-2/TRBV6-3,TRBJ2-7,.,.,CASSYGSGPSYEQYF,TGTGCCAGCAGTTACGGGTCCGGACCCTCCTACGAGCAGTACTTC
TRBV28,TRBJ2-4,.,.,CASSLWFGDSLAKNIQYF,TGTGCCAGCAGTTTATGGTTCGGCGACAGCTTAGCCAAAAACATTCAGTACTTC
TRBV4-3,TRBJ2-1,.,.,CASSPGYNNEQFF,TGCGCCAGCAGCCCCGGCTACAACAATGAGCAGTTCTTC
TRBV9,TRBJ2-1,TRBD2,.,CASSVASAGGYNEQFF,TGTGCCAGCAGCGTAGCGTCGGCGGGAGGGTACAATGAGCAGTTCTTC
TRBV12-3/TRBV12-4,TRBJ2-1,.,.,CASRSYNEQFF,TGTGCCAGCAGGTCCTACAATGAGCAGTTCTTC
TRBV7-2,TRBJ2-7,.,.,CASSLETTYEQYF,TGTGCCAGCAGCTTAGAAACCACCTACGAGCAGTACTTC
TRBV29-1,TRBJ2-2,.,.,CSVVEGGGGELFF,TGCAGCGTTGTTGAGGGGGGCGGAGGGGAGCTGTTTTTT
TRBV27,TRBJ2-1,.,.,CASSPGYHEQFF,TGTGCCAGCAGTCCCGGATACCATGAGCAGTTCTTC
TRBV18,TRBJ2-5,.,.,CASSPDRTQETQYF,TGTGCCAGCTCACCTGACAGGACCCAAGAGACCCAGTACTTC
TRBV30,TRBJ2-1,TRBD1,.,CAWSRDRAVGNEQFF,TGTGCCTGGAGCAGGGACAGGGCGGTAGGCAATGAGCAGTTCTTC
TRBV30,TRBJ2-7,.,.,CAWKSNSYEQYF,TGTGCCTGGAAGTCTAACTCCTACGAGCAGTACTTC
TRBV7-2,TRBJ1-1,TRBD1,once,CASSPRTGVTEAFF,TGTGCCAGCAGCCCCCGGACAGGGGTCACTGAAGCTTTCTTT
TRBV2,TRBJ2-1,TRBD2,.,CASRGTSGSEQFF,TGTGCCAGCAGGGGGACTAGCGGGAGTGAGCAGTTCTTC
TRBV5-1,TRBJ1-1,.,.,CASSSTTANTEAFF,TGCGCCAGCAGTTCGACCACAGCGAACACTGAAGCTTTCTTT
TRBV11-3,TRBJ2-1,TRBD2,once,CASSSLGGNEQFF,TGTGCCAGCAGCTCATTGGGGGGGAATGAGCAGTTCTTC
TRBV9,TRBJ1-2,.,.,CASSVNPGAAHNYGYTF,TGTGCCAGCAGCGTCAACCCTGGGGCAGCCCATAACTATGGCTACACCTTC
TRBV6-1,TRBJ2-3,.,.,CASSEVGADRRTDTQYF,TGTGCCAGCAGTGAAGTGGGGGCCGATCGTCGCACAGATACGCAGTATTTT
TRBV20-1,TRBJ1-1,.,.,CSASGREAFF,TGCAGTGCATCAGGTAGGGAAGCTTTCTTT
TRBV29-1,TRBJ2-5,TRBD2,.,CSVVGAGGETQYF,TGCAGCGTTGTAGGAGCCGGGGGGGAGACCCAGTACTTC
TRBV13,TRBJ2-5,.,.,CASSRVASGGETQYF,TGTGCCAGCAGCCGCGTCGCCTCTGGGGGAGAGACCCAGTACTTC
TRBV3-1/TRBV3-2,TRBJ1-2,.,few,CASLPGGGYTF,TGTGCCAGCCTCCCCGGGGGTGGCTACACCTTC
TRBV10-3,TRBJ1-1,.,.,CAISERGGRRMNTEAFF,TGTGCCATCAGTGAAAGGGGTGGCAGAAGAATGAACACTGAAGCTTTCTTT
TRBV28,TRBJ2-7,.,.,CASSRGAREQYF,TGTGCCAGCAGTCGAGGGGCGAGAGAGCAGTACTTC
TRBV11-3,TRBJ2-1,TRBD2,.,CASSLVPAGDKIF,TGTGCCAGCAGCTTAGTGCCAGCGGGAGATAAGATCTTC
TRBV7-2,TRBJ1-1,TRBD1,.,CASSLVGQGLLNTEAFF,TGTGCCAGCAGCTTAGTGGGACAGGGCCTTTTGAACACTGAAGCTTTCTTT
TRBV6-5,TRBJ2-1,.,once,CASSGAAGINEQFF,TGTGCCAGCTCCGGGGCGGCAGGTATCAATGAGCAGTTCTTC
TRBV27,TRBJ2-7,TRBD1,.,CASSSPGRTGNYEQYF,TGTGCCAGCAGTTCTCCTGGGCGGACAGGCAACTACGAGCAGTACTTC
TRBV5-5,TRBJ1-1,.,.,CASSLVVRMNTEAFF,TGTGCCAGCAGCTTGGTTGTCAGGATGAACACTGAAGCTTTCTTT
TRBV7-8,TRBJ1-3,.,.,CASSLALPGGNTIYF,TGTGCCAGCAGCTTAGCGTTACCCGGAGGAAACACCATATATTTT
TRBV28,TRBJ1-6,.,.,CASSPSLRTVLSYNSPLHF,TGTGCCAGCAGTCCCTCCCTCCGGACGGTACTCTCCTATAATTCACCCCTCCACTTT
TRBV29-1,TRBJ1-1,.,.,CSVESGRSTEAFF,TGCAGCGTTGAAAGTGGGAGATCCACTGAAGCTTTCTTT
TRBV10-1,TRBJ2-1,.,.,CASSEKGPNIFHEHPSSDNEQFF,TGCGCCAGCAGTGAGAAGGGTCCCAACATCTTTCATGAGCATCCTTCCTCAGACAATGAGCAGTTCTTC
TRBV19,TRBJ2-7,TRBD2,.,CASSPGTSGTYEQYF,TGTGCCAGTAGTCCCGGGACTAGCGGGACCTACGAGCAGTACTTC
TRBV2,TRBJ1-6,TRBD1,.,CASTRQGIGSYNSPLHF,TGTGCCAGCACTAGACAGGGAATCGGCTCCTATAATTCACCCCTCCACTTT
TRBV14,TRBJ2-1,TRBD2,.,CASSQEGLAGLYEQFF,TGTGCCAGCAGCCAAGAGGGACTAGCGGGATTATATGAGCAGTTCTTC
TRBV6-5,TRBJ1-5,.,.,CASLLALNQPQHF,TGTGCCAGCTTGTTAGCCCTAAATCAGCCCCAGCATTTT
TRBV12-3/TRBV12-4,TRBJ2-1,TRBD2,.,CASSDVLAGEQFF,TGTGCCAGCAGTGATGTACTAGCGGGCGAGCAGTTCTTC
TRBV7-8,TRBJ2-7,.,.,CASSPNYRRGVGGNHEQYF,TGTGCCAGCAGCCCAAACTATCGACGGGGCGTGGGAGGAAACCACGAGCAGTACTTC
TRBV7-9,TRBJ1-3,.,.,CASSLGLNTIYF,TGTGCCAGCAGCTTAGGTCTAAACACCATATATTTT
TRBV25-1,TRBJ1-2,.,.,CASSGGWRSRDYGYTF,TGTGCCAGCAGTGGGGGGTGGCGGAGTCGGGACTATGGCTACACCTTC
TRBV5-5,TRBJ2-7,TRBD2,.,CASSFPSLAGDAEQYF,TGTGCCAGCAGCTTCCCTTCGCTAGCGGGAGATGCCGAGCAGTACTTC
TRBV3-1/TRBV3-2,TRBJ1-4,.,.,CASSPIHLSNEKLFF,TGTGCCAGCAGCCCCATACATCTCAGTAATGAAAAACTGTTTTTT
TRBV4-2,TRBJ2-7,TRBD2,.,CASSQVGGSSGRGRMAYEQYF,TGTGCCAGCAGCCAAGTAGGAGGGTCTAGCGGGAGGGGGAGGATGGCCTACGAGCAGTACTTC
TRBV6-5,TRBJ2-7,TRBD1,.,CASRSTGEYEQYF,TGTGCCAGCAGGTCAACAGGGGAGTACGAGCAGTACTTC
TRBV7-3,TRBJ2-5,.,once,CASSFGFTETQYF,TGTGCCAGCAGCTTTGGGTTCACGGAGACCCAGTACTTC
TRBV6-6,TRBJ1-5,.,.,CASSYLLDSNQPQHF,TGTGCCAGCAGTTACCTATTAGATAGCAATCAGCCCCAGCATTTT
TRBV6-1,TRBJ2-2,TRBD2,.,CASSVTSGSADTGELFF,TGTGCCAGCAGTGTGACTAGCGGGAGTGCGGACACCGGGGAGCTGTTTTTT
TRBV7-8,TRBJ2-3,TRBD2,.,CASSTPGLAGPDTQYF,TGTGCCAGCAGCACCCCGGGACTAGCGGGACCAGATACGCAGTATTTT
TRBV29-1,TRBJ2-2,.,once,CSVIILGNTGELFF,TGCAGCGTCATAATTTTAGGGAACACCGGGGAGCTGTTTTTT
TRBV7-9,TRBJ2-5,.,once,CASSLEIWQETQYF,TGTGCCAGCAGCTTAGAAATCTGGCAGGAGACCCAGTACTTC
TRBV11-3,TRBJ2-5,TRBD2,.,CASSLAGGPRETQYF,TGTGCCAGCAGCTTGGCGGGAGGGCCCCGAGAGACCCAGTACTTC